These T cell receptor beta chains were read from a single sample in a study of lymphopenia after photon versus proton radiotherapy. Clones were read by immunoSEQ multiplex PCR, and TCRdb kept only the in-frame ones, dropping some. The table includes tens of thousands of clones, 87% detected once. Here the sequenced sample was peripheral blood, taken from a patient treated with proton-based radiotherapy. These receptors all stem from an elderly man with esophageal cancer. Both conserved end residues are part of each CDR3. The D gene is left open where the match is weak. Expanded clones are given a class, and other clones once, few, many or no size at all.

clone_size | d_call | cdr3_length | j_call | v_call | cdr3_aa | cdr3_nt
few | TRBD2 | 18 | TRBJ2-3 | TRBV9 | CASSGPTSGGVGTDTQYF | TGTGCCAGCAGCGGTCCGACTAGCGGGGGGGTGGGCACAGATACGCAGTATTTT
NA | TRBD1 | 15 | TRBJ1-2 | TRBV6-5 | CASSSTGVFSYGYTF | TGTGCCAGCAGTTCGACAGGGGTGTTCTCCTATGGCTACACCTTC
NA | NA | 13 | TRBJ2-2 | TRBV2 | CASNQGGAGELFF | TGTGCCAGCAACCAAGGGGGGGCCGGGGAGCTGTTTTTT
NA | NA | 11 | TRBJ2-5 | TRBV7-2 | CASTKRETQYF | TGTGCCAGCACCAAAAGGGAGACCCAGTACTTC
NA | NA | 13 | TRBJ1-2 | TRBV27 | CASSLPGWIGYTF | TGTGCCAGCAGTTTACCGGGATGGATCGGCTACACCTTC
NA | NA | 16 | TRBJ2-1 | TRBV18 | CASSPIPEISYNEQFF | TGTGCCAGCTCCCCTATTCCAGAAATCTCCTACAATGAGCAGTTCTTC
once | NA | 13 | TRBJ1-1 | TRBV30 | CAWSVRNGPEAFF | TGTGCCTGGAGTGTACGTAATGGGCCTGAAGCTTTCTTT
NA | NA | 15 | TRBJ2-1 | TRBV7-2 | CASSLVWGPSNEQFF | TGTGCCAGCAGCTTAGTATGGGGACCCAGCAATGAGCAGTTCTTC
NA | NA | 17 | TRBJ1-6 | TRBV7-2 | CASSYETRAPWHSPLHF | TGTGCCAGCAGCTACGAGACACGGGCTCCATGGCATTCACCCCTCCACTTT
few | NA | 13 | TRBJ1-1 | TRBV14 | CASSTWDGTEAFF | TGTGCCAGCAGCACGTGGGACGGCACTGAAGCTTTCTTT
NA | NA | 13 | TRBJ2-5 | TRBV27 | CASSLSGLETQYF | TGTGCCAGCAGTTTATCTGGATTAGAGACCCAGTACTTC
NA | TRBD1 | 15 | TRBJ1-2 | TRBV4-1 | CASSQNRDSDYGYTF | TGCGCCAGCAGCCAGAACCGGGACAGCGATTATGGCTACACCTTC
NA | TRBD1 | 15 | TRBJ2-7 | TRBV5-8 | CASSITGTGAYEQYF | TGTGCCAGCAGCATCACCGGGACAGGGGCCTACGAGCAGTACTTC
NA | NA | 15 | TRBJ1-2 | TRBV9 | CASSVARGGYYGYTF | TGTGCCAGCAGCGTAGCTAGGGGGGGCTACTATGGCTACACCTTC
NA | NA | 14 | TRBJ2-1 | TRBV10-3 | CAIGGGSSANEQFF | TGTGCCATCGGAGGAGGGTCAAGTGCCAATGAGCAGTTCTTC
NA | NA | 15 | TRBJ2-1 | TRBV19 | CASSIGTSPSSEQFF | TGTGCCAGTAGTATAGGCACTAGTCCTAGTAGTGAGCAGTTCTTC
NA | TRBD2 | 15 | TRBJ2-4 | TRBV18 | CASSPNAGGENIQYF | TGTGCCAGCTCACCCAACGCGGGGGGCGAAAACATTCAGTACTTC